Listed below are T cell receptor beta chains from one sample, sequenced in a study of blood T cell repertoires in COVID-19. Profiled with immunoSEQ multiplex PCR; TCRdb holds only in-frame clones, not every one. The sample consists of roughly 100,000 clones, 85% of them appearing once. Sequenced material: peripheral blood. The receptors shown here come from a man in his fifties or sixties with acute or convalescent COVID-19. CDR3s include the opening cysteine and the closing phenylalanine or tryptophan. Fields, in order: clone size, V gene, J gene, D gene, CDR3 DNA, CDR3 protein. A D gene is named only where the DNA matches it firmly. Clone size is stated in some rows and not others, as once, few, many or a class when expanded.

>NA|TRBV21-1|TRBJ1-4|NA
TGTGCCAGCAGTCACAGGGGAACTAATGAAAAACTGTTTTTT
CASSHRGTNEKLFF
>NA|TRBV7-9|TRBJ2-2|NA
TGTGCCACATCTAGGGACTTAACCGGGGAGCTGTTTTTT
CATSRDLTGELFF
>NA|TRBV5-1|TRBJ2-2|NA
TGCGCCAGCAGCTTGGCCGGGAGAGGGGGCACGGAGGAGCTGTTTTTT
CASSLAGRGGTEELFF
>NA|TRBV19|TRBJ2-1|NA
TGTGCCAGTAGTATAGTGGGGGGGCCTAGCAATGAGCAGTTCTTC
CASSIVGGPSNEQFF
>NA|TRBV5-1|TRBJ2-6|TRBD1
TGCGCCAGCAGCTTGATAGGGGGCTCCGGGGCCAACGTCCTGACTTTC
CASSLIGGSGANVLTF
>NA|TRBV6-5|TRBJ1-1|NA
TGTGCCAGCAGACGGGAATGGGCTAACACTGAAGCTTTCTTT
CASRREWANTEAFF
>NA|TRBV10-1|TRBJ1-3|NA
TGCGCCAGCAGTGAAGGAGAGCTGAAGACCATATATTTT
CASSEGELKTIYF
>NA|TRBV7-9|TRBJ1-4|NA
TGTGCCAGCAGCTTACGCCTACAGGGAAATGAAAAACTGTTTTTT
CASSLRLQGNEKLFF
>NA|TRBV15|TRBJ1-2|TRBD1
TGTGCCACCAGCAGAGAGGGACAGGGAGACTATGGCTACACCTTC
CATSREGQGDYGYTF
>NA|TRBV7-3|TRBJ2-7|NA
TGTGCCAGCAGCTTATCGCAGGGCTCCGAGCAGTACTTC
CASSLSQGSEQYF
>once|TRBV30|TRBJ2-1|TRBD2
TGTGCCTGTAAAGCGAAAGCGGGAGGCCCAGGGGAAAATGAGCAGTTCTTC
CACKAKAGGPGENEQFF
>NA|TRBV12-3/TRBV12-4|TRBJ2-5|NA
TGTGCCAGCAGCCTGTCGGAAGAGACCCAGTACTTC
CASSLSEETQYF
>NA|TRBV11-2|TRBJ2-2|TRBD2
TGTGCCAGCAGCTTAGGGGGGGCTAGCGGGAGGTCGAACACCGGGGAGCTGTTTTTT
CASSLGGASGRSNTGELFF
>NA|TRBV19|TRBJ1-6|TRBD1
TGTGCCAGTAGTGGAAGACAGGGATCCTATAATTCACCCCTCCACTTT
CASSGRQGSYNSPLHF
>NA|TRBV15|TRBJ1-6|NA
TGTGCCACCAGCCGCGGGGAGGGGTTAGGATCACCCCTCCACTTT
CATSRGEGLGSPLHF